What follows describes a single T cell receptor beta chain. Its antigen remains unknown. Germline V gives CDR1 KGHSH, CDR2 LQKENI. The CDR3 contains 14 residues. Trimming shortened V by 4 bases and J by 7 bases, and 14 bases separated the two germline ends. Repertoires were generated with immunoSEQ multiplex PCR, while TCRdb's copy carries only in-frame clones and drops some. In the table there are tens of thousands of clones, more than 90% of which are singletons. While the first cohort had 600 to 800 subjects, the donors belonged to the separate validation cohort of over a hundred subjects. This record belongs to a study of cytomegalovirus exposure and HLA in healthy donors. Study-wide background: Later, an analysis reported that the 130 or so validation repertoires had used the same platform as the approximately 690 first-cohort repertoires.

The study, taken as a whole, reports: The study flagged roughly 160 TCR beta chains as cytomegalovirus-associated.

This receptor was obtained from a man aged 18 to 29 in good health and CMV-seronegative. This chain joins TRBV18 and TRBJ2-1, with D perhaps TRBD1 (6 bases). The sequencing sample was made of PBMCs. CDR3 nucleotides: TGTGCCAGCTCACTCGGACAGCCTCGGAATGAGCAGTTCTTC. It specifies CASSLGQPRNEQFF.